This TCR beta chain was profiled in a study of cytomegalovirus exposure and HLA in healthy donors. General study findings and limits: There were some public TCRs occurring in many donors, but most TCR sequences were rare. It was shown in a later analysis that HLA-associated TCR beta chains were more clonally expanded than other, equally common chains. Altogether, 164 TCR beta chains were recorded as cytomegalovirus-associated.

Amplification used 60 Vbeta primers and 13 Jbeta primers. Produced via immunoSEQ multiplex PCR; TCRdb's table is partial and in-frame only. The sample lists 120,000 to 150,000 clones, approximately 79% seen once, with under 3% in the top ten. This CDR3 has 14 amino acids. Germline V gives CDR1 LNHDA, CDR2 SQIVND (reference sequence). The junction had 8 bases not matched to a gene; V was cut back by 6 bases and J by 8 bases. About this clone: The target antigen is unknown.

The chain employs TRBV19 and TRBJ2-4; 9 bases align to TRBD1. Sample: PBMCs. The source is a woman aged 25 to 45 in good health and CMV-seronegative. For the CDR3, the DNA is TGTGCCAGTAGAATCACAGGGGGCTCAGACATTCAGTACTTC. Translated, it gives CASRITGGSDIQYF.